A single sample is the source of the 18 T cell receptor beta chains below, sequenced in a study of blood T cells in healthy people across ages. For the second PCR, which ran for about 6 to 11 cycles, a sample-barcoded 5' primer and a J-beta primer mix were used. One entry per CDR3 protein, called by TCRdb with MiXCR from the 5' RACE reads. This table has 700,000 or so distinct CDR3 sequences, 20% to 25% appearing once. What was sequenced was blood. The source is a man in his 70s in good health.

This clonotype turned up a few times. The chain is built from TRBV12-3 or TRBV12-4 and TRBJ2-5; 10 nucleotides line up with TRBD2. V shed 3 bases and J 5 bases; nucleotides not matched to a gene: 9. This CDR3 is built from 16 residues. This CDR3 is CASSFLAGDGGETQYF. The DNA of the CDR3 is TGTGCCAGCAGTTTTCTAGCGGGGGACGGCGGGGAGACCCAGTACTTC.

The chain links TRBV4-1 to TRBJ2-1; TRBD1 matches at 10 bases. J was trimmed by 7 bases and V by 5 bases; bases with no gene match: 8. The CDR3 is 15 amino acids. CDR1 MGHRA and CDR2 YSYEKL come from the germline V gene. The chain's CDR3 is CASSFTGTGENEQFF. CDR3 DNA: TGCGCCAGCAGCTTTACCGGGACAGGGGAAAATGAGCAGTTCTTC.

The sample holds a few counts of this clonotype. This chain joins TRBV29-1 and TRBJ2-3; D remains ambiguous. The CDR3 is 13 amino acids. V lost 3 bases and J 1 base, leaving 8 bases between the germline ends. CDR1 is SQVTM, CDR2 ANQGSEA, per germline. The DNA of the CDR3 is TGCAGCGTTGAGCGGTTGGGCACAGATACGCAGTATTTT. This codes for CSVERLGTDTQYF.

The chain recombines TRBV7-2 with TRBJ2-1, with 8 bases that match TRBD2. Germline loops: CDR1 SGHTA, CDR2 FQGNSA. V trimming: 2 bases; J trimming: 5 bases; junction bases outside the gene matches: 8. The CDR3 is 16 residues long. CDR3 sequence reads: CASSLNGGRPDNEQFF. In nucleotides, the CDR3 is TGTGCCAGCAGCTTAAATGGCGGGAGGCCCGACAATGAGCAGTTCTTC.

This clonotype was seen a handful of times. This chain joins TRBV12-3 or TRBV12-4 and TRBJ1-5; D might be TRBD1 (5 bases). This CDR3 has 14 residues. The V end lost 7 bases, the J end lost 7 bases, and 17 bases lay between the germline ends. As DNA, the CDR3 is TGTGCCAGCAACTCCGCCGGAAAGGGGCAGCCCCAGCATTTT. The encoded protein is CASNSAGKGQPQHF.

This clonotype has more than one count but fewer than ten. This chain links TRBV20-1 with TRBJ2-3; TRBD2 is a possible D gene (6 bases). With 5 bases removed from V and 8 bases from J, the gap between germline ends came to 17 bases. The CDR3 length is 13 residues. CDR1 DFQATT and CDR2 SNEGSKA come from the germline V gene (reference sequence). CDR3 residues: CSAPMAGKGTQYF. In nucleotides, the CDR3 is TGCAGTGCTCCCATGGCGGGAAAGGGTACGCAGTATTTT.

Comments on this clonotype: A read error may account for a junction end that differs from germline. The J gene is TRBJ2-3, the V gene TRBV29-1, with TRBD2 as a possible D gene (6 bases). The CDR3 consists of 14 residues. From germline, CDR1 is SQVTM and CDR2 ANQGSEA. The CDR3: CSARTVTSTDMQYF. CDR3 coding DNA: TGCAGCGCTCGGACTGTTACTAGCACAGATATGCAGTATTTT.

The rearrangement uses TRBV5-1 and TRBJ1-2; D not resolved. CDR3 length: 15 residues. V lost 1 base to trimming and J lost 7 bases, with 17 bases between them. Germline CDR1 is SGHRS and CDR2 is YFSETQ. The CDR3 sequence: CASSLYGFSAAGYTF. The CDR3 DNA reads TGCGCCAGCAGCTTGTACGGGTTTTCCGCGGCTGGCTACACCTTC.

Many counts were recorded for this clonotype. The chain recombines TRBV5-1 with TRBJ2-5, with a weak D call TRBD1 (5 bases). Trimming took 2 bases from V and 2 from J, leaving 10 bases between them. The CDR3 covers 14 residues. Germline loops: CDR1 SGHRS, CDR2 YFSETQ. Here the CDR3 DNA reads TGCGCCAGCAGCTTTGACAGACCTCAAGAGACCCAGTACTTC. It yields the protein CASSFDRPQETQYF.

V usage is TRBV14 and J usage is TRBJ2-1, with D perhaps TRBD1 (5 bases). The CDR3 runs 15 residues. Deletions cut 3 bases from V and 2 bases from J, with 11 bases between. Germline CDR1 reads SGHDN; CDR2 reads FVKESK. CDR3 bases: TGTGCCAGCAGCCAGCTCACAGGAGCCTACAATGAGCAGTTCTTC. Its protein product is CASSQLTGAYNEQFF.

The V and J genes are TRBV9 and TRBJ1-4; D unclear. Germline-derived CDR1 and CDR2 are SGDLS and YYNGEE. CDR3 length: 14 amino acids. The V gene lost 0 bases and the J gene lost 5 bases, with 8 bases spanning the gap. This CDR3 reads CASSVDNWNEKLFF. The DNA for the CDR3 is TGTGCCAGCAGCGTAGACAACTGGAATGAAAAACTGTTTTTT.

In its sample, this clonotype was seen a few times. The chain carries TRBV12-3 or TRBV12-4 and TRBJ2-2; D possibly corresponds to TRBD2 (5 bases). This CDR3 has 15 amino acids. The V and J ends lost 5 bases and 6 bases respectively, with 16 bases between them. CDR3 residues: CASSRNSGLPGELFF. CDR3 in DNA: TGTGCCAGCAGTCGGAACAGTGGACTGCCCGGGGAGCTGTTTTTT.

This clonotype was observed a few times. The chain has TRBV7-9 and TRBJ1-1, with D maybe TRBD1 (6 bases). This CDR3 has 15 amino acids. Per germline, CDR1 SEHNR and CDR2 FQNEAQ (reference sequence). Trimming took 0 bases from V and 5 from J, leaving 13 bases between them. DNA of the CDR3: TGTGCCAGCAGCTTAGCGCGGCAGGGGTTAACTGAAGCTTTCTTT. Translating gives CASSLARQGLTEAFF.

The rearrangement links TRBV5-1 to TRBJ1-4, with a possible D match to TRBD1 (5 bases). CDR1 SGHRS and CDR2 YFSETQ come from the germline V gene. The V end lost 0 bases, the J end lost 7 bases, and 10 bases lay between the germline ends. This CDR3 has 14 residues. The CDR3 loop reads CASSLDRGVEKLFF. As DNA, the CDR3 is TGCGCCAGCAGCTTGGACCGGGGGGTTGAAAAACTGTTTTTT. Looking up the rest from reference TRBV5-1 and TRBJ1-4 gives the full variable domain: KAGVTQTPRYLIKTRGQQVTLSCSPISGHRSVSWYQQTPGQGLQFLFEYFSETQRNKGNFPGRFSGRQFSNSRSEMNVSTLELGDSALYLCASSLDRGVEKLFFGSGTQLSVL.

This clonotype was counted a few times. One end of the junction varies from germline; a read error may be responsible. The chain uses TRBV5-1 and TRBJ1-2, with D unclear. CDR3 length: 15 amino acids. CDR1 SGHRS and CDR2 YFSETQ come from the germline V gene. The DNA of the CDR3 is TGCGCCAGCAGCGAAAACTCGGGCGGAACGCGTGGCCACACCTTC. This encodes CASSENSGGTRGHTF.

This clonotype was found a few times. At one end, the junction sequence differs from germline, possibly due to a read error. The chain carries TRBV5-1 and TRBJ2-7; 10 bases are a match to TRBD2. The germline V gene encodes CDR1 SGHRS and CDR2 YFSETQ. The CDR3 totals 16 residues. The CDR3 nucleotides read TGCGCCAGCAGCCCTGGACTAGCGGTTTACTCCTACGGGCAGTACTTC. It is translated as CASSPGLAVYSYGQYF.

This sequence joins TRBV7-2 and TRBJ2-1; tentatively, D is TRBD2 (6 bases). The V and J ends lost 1 base and 5 bases respectively, with 15 bases between them. Germline V lookup: CDR1 SGHTA, CDR2 FQGNSA. There are 16 residues in the CDR3. The DNA of the CDR3 is TGTGCCAGCAGCTTAGTGGGGACGCGGGGAAACAATGAGCAGTTCTTC. It translates to CASSLVGTRGNNEQFF. Looking up the rest from reference TRBV7-2 and TRBJ2-1 gives the full variable domain: GAGVSQSPSNKVTEKGKDVELRCDPISGHTALYWYRQSLGQGLEFLIYFQGNSAPDKSGLPSDRFSAERTGGSVSTLTIQRTQQEDSAVYLCASSLVGTRGNNEQFFGPGTRLTVL.

The sample holds a few counts of this clonotype. The V call is TRBV29-1, the J call TRBJ2-3; 10 positions agree with TRBD2. CDR1 is SQVTM and CDR2 is ANQGSEA in the germline V gene. This CDR3 is 14 amino acids long. With V trimmed by 7 bases and J by 7 bases, 11 bases remained unmatched. CDR3 protein: CSATLAGVRNTQYF. As DNA, the CDR3 is TGCAGCGCCACCCTAGCGGGAGTGAGGAATACGCAGTATTTT.